This T cell receptor (beta chain) was sequenced during a study of early T cells in non-severe SARS-CoV-2 infection. As for the study in general: The study sequenced bulk RNA from unsorted whole blood, with chains unpaired. General study findings and limits: In VDJdb matching, anti-spike CD8 responses were favored while private and CD4 specificities went missing.

Individual cDNA molecules received unique molecular identifiers during library preparation. Each CDR3 protein is one row after TCRdb ran MiXCR on the 5' RACE reads. The sample includes 25,000 to 35,000 distinct CDR3 sequences, around 7% of them seen just once. This clonotype was observed at least ten times. The antigen is unknown. V was clipped by 2 bases and J by 5 bases, with 12 bases between them. Germline V gene lookup returns CDR1 SGHTA and CDR2 FQGTGA. CDR3 length: 14 residues. The J gene is TRBJ1-1, the V gene TRBV7-3, with D possibly being TRBD1 (5 bases). The sequencing sample was made of whole blood. The sequence came from an adult who was a healthcare worker with PCR-confirmed SARS-CoV-2 infection or an uninfected control (not recorded which). CDR3 in DNA: TGTGCCAGCAGCTTAGGCGGCAGGGTTACTGAAGCTTTCTTT. This gives the protein CASSLGGRVTEAFF.